This paragraph reports one T cell receptor (beta chain). Allocation to cohorts depended on clinical history reported by the participants. Two negative PCRs, clearance, or symptom resolution were required of recovered Cohort 3 donors. The data belong to a study of blood T cell repertoires in COVID-19. Overall study: Whether acute or convalescent, the COVID-19 samples came from the United States, Italy and Spain.

As handled by the study authors: Reference gene primers were amplified, and this amplification served to estimate nucleated cell counts. TCRdb's copy holds only in-frame clones and misses some; the assay was immunoSEQ multiplex PCR. The DNA was the basis for D and trimming; V, J and clone size are from that table. This table holds almost 200,000 clones, roughly 90% found once. The length of the CDR3 is 19 residues. V shed 3 bases and J 2 bases; nucleotides not matched to a gene: 15. Per germline, CDR1 SGHNT and CDR2 YENEEA. The TCR was taken from a woman younger than 35 who had recovered from COVID-19. The sequencing input was PBMCs or T cells enriched from blood (not recorded which). The chain joins TRBV11-3 to TRBJ1-5, with 8 nucleotides matching TRBD1. This chain's CDR3 is CASSFNCAPHRGCNQPQHF. Written as DNA, the CDR3 is TGTGCCAGCAGCTTTAATTGCGCCCCCCACAGGGGGTGCAATCAGCCCCAGCATTTT. Complete variable domain (other parts from reference TRBV11-3 and TRBJ1-5): EAGVVQSPRYKIIEKKQPVAFWCNPISGHNTLYWYLQNLGQGPELLIRYENEEAVDDSQLPKDRFSAERLKGVDSTLKIQPAELGDSAVYLCASSFNCAPHRGCNQPQHFGDGTRLSIL.